Included here is one T cell receptor (beta chain) sequence, with context. What it binds is unknown. A mixed TRB-A/B primer pool amplified rearranged TRB by multiplex touch-down PCR. A single record per CDR3 protein comes from TCRdb applying MiXCR to the multiplex PCR reads. The sample contains some 2,900 distinct CDR3 sequences, 49% of which appear only once. Amplification of TCR beta used genomic DNA extracted from peripheral blood. Germline trimming cut 5 bases from V and 5 bases from J; bases unmatched to any gene: 11. CDR1 and CDR2 from the germline V gene are SGHVS and FNYEAQ. This CDR3 has 16 residues. The sample is drawn from a study of T cell repertoires in aging, cancer and after chemotherapy. Study context: Pre- and post-chemotherapy samples were paired from chronic lymphocytic leukemia patients treated with fludarabine- or bendamustine-based regimens. Findings and limits, study-wide: Age-matched healthy donors had significantly more diverse, less clonal blood TCR repertoires than untreated cancer patients. Loss of evenness, beyond lost richness, contributed to age-related TCR diversity decline in cancer patients. Thymic emigration or peripheral T cell expansion may be impaired by lymphoid organ infiltration in hematological cancer.

This sequence joins TRBV7-6 and TRBJ2-1, with 8 bases aligning to TRBD1. Sequenced material: blood. This TCR was recovered from a human donor with a blood cancer. The CDR3 is CASSPRFQGAHNEQFF. DNA for the CDR3: TGTGCCAGCAGCCCCCGCTTCCAGGGGGCGCACAATGAGCAGTTCTTC. The full variable domain, in which reference TRBV7-6 and TRBJ2-1 provide the parts outside the CDR3, is GAGVSQSPRYKVTKRGQDVALRCDPISGHVSLYWYRQALGQGPEFLTYFNYEAQQDKSGLPNDRFSAERPEGSISTLTIQRTEQRDSAMYRCASSPRFQGAHNEQFFGPGTRLTVL.